The 23 T cell receptor beta chains given below trace back to one sample, sequenced in a study of chemoradiotherapy in HPV16-positive cancers. The method was immunoSEQ multiplex PCR; TCRdb's version includes in-frame clones alone and lacks a portion of them. The table shows a few thousand clones, with around 81% occurring only once. The specimen was tumor tissue, collected from a patient who underwent chemoradiotherapy. Receptors were obtained from a human donor with HPV-associated anogenital cancer.

Relative to its sample, this clone is large. The CDR3: CASSLAVWHPPQETQYF. DNA for the CDR3: TGCGCCAGCAGCTTGGCGGTGTGGCATCCCCCCCAAGAGACCCAGTACTTC. The chain links TRBV5-1 to TRBJ2-5; D not resolved. V lost 0 bases and J 1 base, leaving 16 bases between the germline ends. The CDR3 has 17 residues. Germline CDR1 is SGHRS and CDR2 is YFSETQ.

A few counts support this clone. The chain carries TRBV27 and TRBJ2-3; 9 bases are shared with TRBD2. The V segment lost 6 bases and the J segment 5 bases; nucleotides outside the gene matches: 15. The germline CDR1 and CDR2 sequences are MNHEY and SMNVEV (reference sequence). There are 17 residues in the CDR3. CDR3 DNA: TGTGCCAGCAGAGGCCTAGTTCGGGGCGGGAGGGGAGATACGCAGTATTTT. It translates to CASRGLVRGGRGDTQYF.

The gene calls are TRBV27 and TRBJ2-1; 9 bases match TRBD1. Trimming at V came to 4 bases and at J to 2 bases, leaving 3 bases not matched to a gene. This CDR3 contains 15 residues. Germline CDR1 reads MNHEY; CDR2 reads SMNVEV (reference sequence). The CDR3 loop reads CASSSDRGAYNEQFF. CDR3 in DNA: TGTGCCAGCAGTTCGGACAGGGGAGCCTACAATGAGCAGTTCTTC.

The chain joins TRBV27 to TRBJ2-1, with D uncertain. This CDR3 is 12 amino acids long. Germline CDR1 is MNHEY and CDR2 is SMNVEV (reference sequence). Trimming left V 3 bases short and J 6 bases short, with 6 bases between. CDR3 nucleotides: TGTGCCAGCAGTTTTAATGGCAATGAGCAGTTCTTC. Protein sequence: CASSFNGNEQFF.

V usage is TRBV2 and J usage is TRBJ1-4, with D perhaps matching TRBD1 (5 bases). The CDR3 length is 15 residues. Trimming removed 1 base at V and 7 bases at J, with 13 bases between. Germline lookup yields CDR1 SNHLY and CDR2 FYNNEI. CDR3 nucleotides: TGTGCCAGCAGTGAAGATGGGCAGGGTGTTGAAAAACTGTTTTTT. Amino acids: CASSEDGQGVEKLFF.

This chain links TRBV14 with TRBJ2-3; TRBD2 matches 11 bases. Unmatched junction bases numbered 9, after V lost 2 bases and J lost 8 bases. The germline V gene encodes CDR1 SGHDN and CDR2 FVKESK. The CDR3 consists of 16 residues. The CDR3 region is CASSQTSGRRAGTQYF. Written as DNA, the CDR3 is TGTGCCAGCAGCCAAACTAGCGGGAGAAGGGCAGGTACGCAGTATTTT.

The V and J genes are TRBV5-8 and TRBJ2-4; D possibly corresponds to TRBD2 (6 bases). Trimming pared 2 bases from V and 8 bases from J, leaving 14 bases between. The CDR3 covers 14 residues. From germline, CDR1 is SGHTS and CDR2 YDEGEE. As DNA, the CDR3 is TGTGCCAGCAGCTTATCGGCAGGGAGGCACATTCAGTACTTC. It codes for CASSLSAGRHIQYF. The full variable domain, rest sourced from reference TRBV5-8 and TRBJ2-4, is EAGVTQSPTHLIKTRGQQATLRCSPISGHTSVYWYQQALGLGLQFLLWYDEGEERNRGNFPPRFSGRQFPNYSSELNVNALELEDSALYLCASSLSAGRHIQYFGAGTRLSVL.

The chain links TRBV27 to TRBJ1-1; D unresolved. The V gene's germline CDR1 is MNHEY and CDR2 SMNVEV (reference sequence). V lost 0 bases to trimming and J lost 4 bases, with 12 bases between them. This CDR3 has 15 amino acids. CDR3 amino acids: CASSLSPGVGTEAFF. The CDR3 DNA follows: TGTGCCAGCAGTTTATCCCCAGGAGTGGGCACTGAAGCTTTCTTT.

The chain recombines TRBV27 with TRBJ2-3; D not resolved. Deletions cut 3 bases from V and 1 base from J, with 11 bases between. The germline V gene has CDR1 MNHEY and CDR2 SMNVEV (reference sequence). CDR3 size: 15 residues. The DNA for the CDR3 is TGTGCCAGCAGTTTCTCCGGGTTAGGCACAGATACGCAGTATTTT. Translating gives CASSFSGLGTDTQYF.

This clone has a single count. This chain connects TRBV9 to TRBJ2-3, with D tentatively TRBD2 (5 bases). V lost 4 bases and J lost 0, with 12 bases in between. The CDR3 totals 15 residues. The V gene's germline CDR1 is SGDLS and CDR2 YYNGEE. In DNA, the CDR3 is TGTGCCAGCAGCATGAGCGGAACTAGCACAGATACGCAGTATTTT. This codes for CASSMSGTSTDTQYF.

V gene TRBV28 combines with J gene TRBJ2-3; D remains unclear. V lost 1 base, J lost 0 bases, and 14 bases lay in between. This CDR3 has 17 amino acids. Germline assignment: CDR1 MDHEN and CDR2 SYDVKM. The CDR3 loop is CASSLLGSASSTDTQYF. CDR3 DNA sequence: TGTGCCAGCAGTTTATTGGGGTCGGCTTCTAGCACAGATACGCAGTATTTT.

The rearrangement links TRBV5-1 to TRBJ2-2, with D possibly matching TRBD2 (8 bases). CDR1 is SGHRS, CDR2 YFSETQ, per germline. The CDR3 covers 15 residues. Trimming removed 6 bases from V and 6 bases from J, with 18 bases in between. The CDR3 region is CASKGTAGESGELFF. The CDR3, as DNA: TGCGCCAGCAAGGGGACAGCGGGAGAGTCCGGGGAGCTGTTTTTT.

The CDR3 spells CASSLNGGLEDEQFF. CDR3 DNA: TGCGCCAGCAGCTTAAATGGGGGTTTGGAGGATGAGCAGTTCTTC. The rearrangement links TRBV5-1 to TRBJ2-1, with D perhaps assigned TRBD1 or TRBD2 (5 bases each). The V end was cut by 2 bases, the J end by 8 bases, with 17 bases between. CDR1 and CDR2 from the germline V gene are SGHRS and YFSETQ. CDR3 length equals 15 residues.

The V call is TRBV6-4, the J call TRBJ1-2, with unresolved D. The CDR3 consists of 12 residues. The germline V and J ends were trimmed by 6 bases and 8 bases, with 13 bases remaining between them. The V gene's germline CDR1 is MRHNA and CDR2 SNTAGT. CDR3 region: CASSRPGYGYTF. Here the CDR3 DNA reads TGTGCCAGCAGCCGGCCGGGGTACGGCTACACCTTC.

The chain links TRBV11-1 to TRBJ1-1; no reliable D call. The CDR3 extends over 12 amino acids. Germline assignment: CDR1 SGHAT and CDR2 FQDESV (reference sequence). The V end lost 4 bases, the J end lost 2 bases, and 5 bases lay between the germline ends. In DNA, the CDR3 is TGTGCCAGCAGCTATGGAAACACTGAAGCTTTCTTT. Encoded protein: CASSYGNTEAFF.

V usage is TRBV10-3 and J usage is TRBJ2-1; D is perhaps TRBD1 or TRBD2 (6 bases each). Trimming left V 4 bases short and J 5 bases short, with 12 bases between. There are 14 residues in the CDR3. Germline-derived CDR1 and CDR2 are ENHRY and SYGVKD. The CDR3 nucleotides are TGTGCCATCAGTGCAGGCGGGACAAACAATGAGCAGTTCTTC. Translation gives CAISAGGTNNEQFF.

This clone came up a few times. V is TRBV19 and J is TRBJ1-2; 9 nucleotides align to TRBD1. The germline CDR1 and CDR2 sequences are LNHDA and SQIVND (reference sequence). The CDR3 consists of 15 residues. The V segment lost 3 bases and the J segment 8 bases; nucleotides outside the gene matches: 10. For the CDR3, the DNA is TGTGCCAGTAGTATCGGGACAGGGTTAGGTCGGGGCTACACCTTC. As protein: CASSIGTGLGRGYTF.

The V gene is TRBV7-3, the J gene TRBJ2-2; D not certain. The CDR3 is 13 residues long. Germline loops: CDR1 SGHTA, CDR2 FQGTGA. V dropped 1 base and J dropped 6 bases, with 6 bases sitting between them. CDR3 DNA: TGTGCCAGCAGCTTAAGTTTAGCCGGGGAGCTGTTTTTT. Residues: CASSLSLAGELFF.

The chain joins TRBV4-3 to TRBJ2-6, with TRBD1 as a possible D gene (5 bases). Germline values: CDR1 LGHNA, CDR2 YSLEER. V lost 3 bases to trimming and J lost 2 bases, with 14 bases between them. The CDR3 extends over 17 amino acids. CDR3 protein: CASSQNFRATGANVLTF. The CDR3 bases are TGCGCCAGCAGCCAGAACTTCAGGGCCACTGGGGCCAACGTCCTGACTTTC.

The chain is built from TRBV4-3 and TRBJ2-1; D ambiguous. The CDR3 totals 15 residues. V shed 0 bases and J shed 4 bases, with 10 bases lying between them. Germline V gives CDR1 LGHNA, CDR2 YSLEER. CDR3 in DNA: TGCGCCAGCAGCCAAGATCTGAGTATATACAATGAGCAGTTCTTC. Its protein product is CASSQDLSIYNEQFF.

The chain carries TRBV10-2 and TRBJ2-3, with D possibly being TRBD2 (5 bases). There are 14 residues in the CDR3. Trimming took 4 bases from V and 1 from J, leaving 9 bases between them. Per germline, CDR1 WSHSY and CDR2 SAAADI. Here the CDR3 DNA reads TGCGCCAGCAGTGGGGAGACTCGCACAGATACGCAGTATTTT. It codes for CASSGETRTDTQYF.

V is TRBV30 and J is TRBJ2-3; D perhaps matches TRBD2 (5 bases). The V end was cut by 1 base, the J end by 0 bases, with 8 bases between. The CDR3 has 14 residues. CDR1 and CDR2 (germline): GTSNPN, SVGIG (reference sequence). As DNA, the CDR3 is TGTGCCTGGAGTGGGCTAGCTAGCACAGATACGCAGTATTTT. This translates into CAWSGLASTDTQYF.

V and J are TRBV5-1 and TRBJ2-1, with a tentative D call TRBD1 (5 bases). Germline V lookup: CDR1 SGHRS, CDR2 YFSETQ. V was trimmed by 3 bases and J by 0 bases, leaving 10 bases between them. The CDR3 spans 15 residues. In DNA form, the CDR3 reads TGCGCCAGCAGCTCGGACACGAACTCCTACAATGAGCAGTTCTTC. As protein: CASSSDTNSYNEQFF.